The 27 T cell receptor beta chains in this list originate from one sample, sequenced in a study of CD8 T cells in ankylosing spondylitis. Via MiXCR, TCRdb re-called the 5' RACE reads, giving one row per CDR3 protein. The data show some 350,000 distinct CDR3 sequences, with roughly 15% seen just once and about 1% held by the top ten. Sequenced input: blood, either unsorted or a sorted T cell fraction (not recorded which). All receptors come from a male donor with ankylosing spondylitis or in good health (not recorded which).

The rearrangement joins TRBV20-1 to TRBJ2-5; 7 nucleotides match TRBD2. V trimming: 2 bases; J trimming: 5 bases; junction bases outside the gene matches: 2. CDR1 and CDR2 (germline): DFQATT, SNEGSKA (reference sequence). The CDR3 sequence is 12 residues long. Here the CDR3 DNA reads TGCAGTGCTAGATCCGGGAGGGAGACCCAGTACTTC. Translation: CSARSGRETQYF.

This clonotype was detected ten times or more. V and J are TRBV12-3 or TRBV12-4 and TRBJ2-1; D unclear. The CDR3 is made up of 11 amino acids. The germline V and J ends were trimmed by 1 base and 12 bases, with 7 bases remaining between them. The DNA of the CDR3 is TGTGCCAGCAGTTTAGGGGGTGTGCAGTTCTTC. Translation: CASSLGGVQFF.

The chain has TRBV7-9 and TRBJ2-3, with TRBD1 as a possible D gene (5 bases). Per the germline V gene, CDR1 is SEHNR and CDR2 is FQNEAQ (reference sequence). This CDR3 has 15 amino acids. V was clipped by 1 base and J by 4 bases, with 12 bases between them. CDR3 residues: CASSLEGQAADTQYF. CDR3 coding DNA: TGTGCCAGCAGCTTAGAGGGGCAGGCGGCAGATACGCAGTATTTT.

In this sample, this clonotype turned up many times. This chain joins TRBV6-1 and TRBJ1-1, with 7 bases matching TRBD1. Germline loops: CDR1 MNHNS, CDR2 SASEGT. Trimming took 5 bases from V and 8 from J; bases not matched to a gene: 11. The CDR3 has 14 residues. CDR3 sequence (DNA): TGTGCCAGCAGTCAGGGGACAGTAAGTTCCGAAGCTTTCTTT. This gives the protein CASSQGTVSSEAFF.

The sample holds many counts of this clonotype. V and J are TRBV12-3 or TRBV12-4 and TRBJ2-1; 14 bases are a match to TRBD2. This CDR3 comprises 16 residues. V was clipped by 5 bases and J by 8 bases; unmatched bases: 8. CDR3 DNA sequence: TGTGCCAGCAGTCCCATTGGGACTAGCGGGGGCTATGAGCAGTTCTTC. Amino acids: CASSPIGTSGGYEQFF.

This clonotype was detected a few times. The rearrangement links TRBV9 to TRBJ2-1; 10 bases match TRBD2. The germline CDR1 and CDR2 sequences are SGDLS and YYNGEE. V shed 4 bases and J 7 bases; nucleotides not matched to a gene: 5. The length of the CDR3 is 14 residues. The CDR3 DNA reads TGTGCCAGCAGCCCGAGCGGGAGGGCAAATGAGCAGTTCTTC. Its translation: CASSPSGRANEQFF. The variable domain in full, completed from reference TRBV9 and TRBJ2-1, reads DSGVTQTPKHLITATGQRVTLRCSPRSGDLSVYWYQQSLDQGLQFLIQYYNGEERAKGNILERFSAQQFPDLHSELNLSSLELGDSALYFCASSPSGRANEQFFGPGTRLTVL.

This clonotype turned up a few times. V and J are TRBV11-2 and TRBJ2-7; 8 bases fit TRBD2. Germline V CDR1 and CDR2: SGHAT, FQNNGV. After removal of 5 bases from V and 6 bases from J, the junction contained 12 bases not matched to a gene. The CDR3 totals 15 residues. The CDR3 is CASSPGGVASREQYF. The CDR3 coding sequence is TGTGCCAGCAGCCCCGGGGGGGTGGCTTCTCGCGAGCAGTACTTC.

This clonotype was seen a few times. The CDR3 DNA is TGCGCCAGCAGCTTATCCGGGACAGGGGAATCTCCCTACGAGCAGTACTTC. This gives the protein CASSLSGTGESPYEQYF. The gene calls are TRBV5-1 and TRBJ2-7, with 10 bases fitting TRBD1. Germline trimming cut 2 bases from V and 2 bases from J; bases unmatched to any gene: 10. Germline V gives CDR1 SGHRS, CDR2 YFSETQ. CDR3 size: 17 residues.

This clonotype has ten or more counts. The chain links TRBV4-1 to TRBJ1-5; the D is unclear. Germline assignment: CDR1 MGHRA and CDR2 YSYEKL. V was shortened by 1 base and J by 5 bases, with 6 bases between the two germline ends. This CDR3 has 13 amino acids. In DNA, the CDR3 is TGCGCCAGCAGCCAAGGCCCCTATCAGCCCCAGCATTTT. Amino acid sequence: CASSQGPYQPQHF.

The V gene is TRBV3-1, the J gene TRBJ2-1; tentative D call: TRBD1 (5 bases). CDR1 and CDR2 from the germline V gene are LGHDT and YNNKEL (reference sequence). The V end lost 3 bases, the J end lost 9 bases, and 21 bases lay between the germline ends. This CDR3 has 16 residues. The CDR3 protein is CASSQDTGLVPPEQFF. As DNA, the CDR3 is TGTGCCAGCAGCCAGGACACCGGGTTGGTCCCTCCTGAGCAGTTCTTC.

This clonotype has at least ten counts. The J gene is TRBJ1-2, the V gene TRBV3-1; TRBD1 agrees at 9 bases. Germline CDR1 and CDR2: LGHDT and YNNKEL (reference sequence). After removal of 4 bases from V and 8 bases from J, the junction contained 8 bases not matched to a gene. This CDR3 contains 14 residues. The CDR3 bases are TGTGCCAGCAGCCCGAGGGACAGGGCCTTCGGCTACACCTTC. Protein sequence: CASSPRDRAFGYTF.

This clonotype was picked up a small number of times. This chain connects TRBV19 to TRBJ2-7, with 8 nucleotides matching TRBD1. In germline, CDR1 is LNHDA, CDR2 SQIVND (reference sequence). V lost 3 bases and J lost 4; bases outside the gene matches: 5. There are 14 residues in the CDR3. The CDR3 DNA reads TGTGCCAGTAGTATTGACAGGGGACCGTACGAGCAGTACTTC. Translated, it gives CASSIDRGPYEQYF.

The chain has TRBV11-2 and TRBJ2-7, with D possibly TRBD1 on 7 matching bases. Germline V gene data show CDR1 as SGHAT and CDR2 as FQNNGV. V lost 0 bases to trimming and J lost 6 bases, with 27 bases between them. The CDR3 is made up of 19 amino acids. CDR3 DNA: TGTGCCAGCAGCTTAGAACGGGGGAAAACCGGACAGGCTCGGATCGAGCAGTACTTC. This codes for CASSLERGKTGQARIEQYF.

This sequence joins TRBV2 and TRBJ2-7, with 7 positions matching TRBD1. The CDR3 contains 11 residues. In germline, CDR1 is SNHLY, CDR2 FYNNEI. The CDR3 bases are TGTGACGTACTACAGGGGTACGAGCAGTACTTC. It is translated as CDVLQGYEQYF.

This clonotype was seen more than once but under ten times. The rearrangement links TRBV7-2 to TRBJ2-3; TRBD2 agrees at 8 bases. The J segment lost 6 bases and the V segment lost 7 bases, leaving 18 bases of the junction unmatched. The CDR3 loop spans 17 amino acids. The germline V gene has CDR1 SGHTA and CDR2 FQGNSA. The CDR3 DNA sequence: TGTGCCAGCATCCCAGGAGGGGGACTAGGACCTCTGGATACGCAGTATTTT. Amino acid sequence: CASIPGGGLGPLDTQYF.

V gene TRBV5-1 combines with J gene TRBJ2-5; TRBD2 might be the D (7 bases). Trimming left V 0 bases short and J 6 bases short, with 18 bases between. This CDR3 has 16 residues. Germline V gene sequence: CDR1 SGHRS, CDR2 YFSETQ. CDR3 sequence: CASSLEEQGGGKTQYF. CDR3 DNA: TGCGCCAGCAGCTTGGAAGAACAGGGCGGGGGTAAGACCCAGTACTTC.

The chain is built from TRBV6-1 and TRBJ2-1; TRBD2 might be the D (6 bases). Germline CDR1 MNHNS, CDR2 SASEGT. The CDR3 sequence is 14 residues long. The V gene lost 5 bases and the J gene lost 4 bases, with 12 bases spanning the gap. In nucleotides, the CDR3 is TGTGCCAGCAGTCCGGGACTGCTATACAATGAGCAGTTCTTC. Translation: CASSPGLLYNEQFF.

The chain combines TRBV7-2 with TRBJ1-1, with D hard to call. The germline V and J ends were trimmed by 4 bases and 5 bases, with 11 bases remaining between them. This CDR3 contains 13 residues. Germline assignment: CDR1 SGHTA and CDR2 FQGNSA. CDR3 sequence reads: CASSSARRTEAFF. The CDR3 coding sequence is TGTGCCAGCAGCTCGGCCAGACGTACTGAAGCTTTCTTT.

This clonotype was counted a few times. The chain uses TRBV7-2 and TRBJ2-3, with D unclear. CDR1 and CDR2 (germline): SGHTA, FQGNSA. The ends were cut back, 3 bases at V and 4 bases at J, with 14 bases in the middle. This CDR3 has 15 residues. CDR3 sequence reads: CASSFGGERSDTQYF. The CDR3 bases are TGTGCCAGCAGCTTTGGTGGGGAAAGATCAGATACGCAGTATTTT.

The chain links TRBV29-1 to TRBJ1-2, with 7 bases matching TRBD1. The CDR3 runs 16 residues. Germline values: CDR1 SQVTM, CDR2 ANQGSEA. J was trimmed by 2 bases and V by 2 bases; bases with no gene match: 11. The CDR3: CSVENRQGPLNYGYTF. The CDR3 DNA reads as TGCAGCGTTGAAAATCGACAGGGCCCTCTCAACTATGGCTACACCTTC. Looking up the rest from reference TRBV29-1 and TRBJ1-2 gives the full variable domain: SAVISQKPSRDICQRGTSLTIQCQVDSQVTMMFWYRQQPGQSLTLIATANQGSEATYESGFVIDKFPISRPNLTFSTLTVSNMSPEDSSIYLCSVENRQGPLNYGYTFGSGTRLTVV.

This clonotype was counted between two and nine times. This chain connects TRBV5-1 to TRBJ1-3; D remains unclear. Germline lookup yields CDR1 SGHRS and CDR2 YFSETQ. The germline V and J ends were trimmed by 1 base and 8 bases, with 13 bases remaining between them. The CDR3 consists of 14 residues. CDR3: CASSLSNSWDTIYF. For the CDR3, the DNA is TGCGCCAGCAGCTTGTCGAACTCATGGGACACCATATATTTT.

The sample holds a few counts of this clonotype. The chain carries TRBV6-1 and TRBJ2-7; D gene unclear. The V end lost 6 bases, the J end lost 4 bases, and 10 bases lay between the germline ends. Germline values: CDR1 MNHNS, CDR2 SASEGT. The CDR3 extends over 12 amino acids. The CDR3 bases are TGTGCCAGCAGGCGCGGCGTATACGAGCAGTACTTC. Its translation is CASRRGVYEQYF.

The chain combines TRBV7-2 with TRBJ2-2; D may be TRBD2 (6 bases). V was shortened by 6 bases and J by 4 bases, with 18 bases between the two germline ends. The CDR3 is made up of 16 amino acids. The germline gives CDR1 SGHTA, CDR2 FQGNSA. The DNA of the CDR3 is TGTGCCAGCAGGGTCGGAGGGCCAAGAGGCACCGGGGAGCTGTTTTTT. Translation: CASRVGGPRGTGELFF.

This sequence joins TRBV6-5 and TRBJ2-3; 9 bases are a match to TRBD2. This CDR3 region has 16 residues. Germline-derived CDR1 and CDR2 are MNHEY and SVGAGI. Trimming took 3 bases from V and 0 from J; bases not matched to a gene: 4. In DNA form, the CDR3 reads TGTGCCAGCAGTTATGATCTAGCGGGGAGCACAGATACGCAGTATTTT. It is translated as CASSYDLAGSTDTQYF.

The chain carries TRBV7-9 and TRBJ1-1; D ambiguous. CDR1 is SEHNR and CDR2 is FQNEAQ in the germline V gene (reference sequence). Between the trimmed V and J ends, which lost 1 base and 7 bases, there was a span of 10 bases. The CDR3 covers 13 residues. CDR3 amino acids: CASSLGGYSEAFF. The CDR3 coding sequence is TGTGCCAGCAGCTTAGGGGGATACAGTGAAGCTTTCTTT.

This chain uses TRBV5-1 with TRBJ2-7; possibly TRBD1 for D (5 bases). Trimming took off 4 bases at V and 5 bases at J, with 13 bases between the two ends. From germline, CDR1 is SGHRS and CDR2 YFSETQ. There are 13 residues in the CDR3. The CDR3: CASSREARDEQYF. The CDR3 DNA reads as TGCGCCAGCAGCCGTGAGGCCAGGGACGAGCAGTACTTC.

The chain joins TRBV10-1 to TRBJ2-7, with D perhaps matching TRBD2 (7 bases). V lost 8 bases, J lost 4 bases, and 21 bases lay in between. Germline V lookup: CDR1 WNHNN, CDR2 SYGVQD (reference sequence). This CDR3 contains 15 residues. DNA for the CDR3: TGCGCCAGCTGGACAACAGGGCGGGGGCTATACGAGCAGTACTTC. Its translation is CASWTTGRGLYEQYF.